The rows below give T cell receptor beta chains drawn from one sample of a study of T cell responses to AZD1222 COVID-19 vaccine. Sequenced by immunoSEQ multiplex PCR; TCRdb stores in-frame clones only, minus some. This sample carries around 160,000 clones, about 87% of them seen once, and the ten largest clones take about 14%. The sample here was peripheral blood, taken on day 0 of AZD1222 vaccination. All receptors come from an adult in good health. The CDR3 runs from the conserved cysteine through the conserved F or W.

v_call	j_call	cdr3_aa
TRBV7-9	TRBJ2-2	CASSGRTGRNTGELFF
TRBV7-2	TRBJ2-1	CASSLAGLASYNEQFF
TRBV6-5	TRBJ1-2	CASSYSGAHYGYTF
TRBV11-2	TRBJ2-1	CASSLAGGSYNEQFF
TRBV27	TRBJ1-1	CASTPAGHTEAFF
TRBV5-5	TRBJ1-2	CASSLGSGVANYGYTF
TRBV10-3	TRBJ1-4	CAISEGTGGAGDEKLFF
TRBV3-1/TRBV3-2	TRBJ2-7	CASSFNSGTYEQYF
TRBV7-9	TRBJ1-4	CASSSGQGNEKLFF
TRBV9	TRBJ2-1	CASSLAGGKNNEQFF